This T cell receptor (beta chain) was sequenced for a study of blood T cell repertoires in COVID-19. The overall study: Acute-phase and convalescent COVID-19 samples originated in the United States, Italy and Spain. Sources were T cells, B-cell-depleted T cells, or PBMCs; the material itself was cDNA or gDNA.

Authors' methods: Amplification of reference gene primers was used by the study to estimate nucleated cell counts. The data were produced by immunoSEQ multiplex PCR, yet TCRdb's version contains in-frame clones alone and is incomplete. That table gives V, J and clone size, and the DNA gave D and trimming. This table has roughly 130,000 clones, around 85% appearing once. The sequencing sample was made of peripheral blood. This clonotype was obtained from a woman in her forties or fifties with acute or convalescent COVID-19.

The CDR3 DNA reads TGTGCCAGCAGAGGGGCGCGGGAGCAGTACTTC. Residues: CASRGAREQYF. The chain has TRBV2 and TRBJ2-7; D may be TRBD1 (5 bases). From germline, CDR1 is SNHLY and CDR2 FYNNEI. The CDR3 has 11 amino acids. Trimming took off 6 bases at V and 7 bases at J, with 10 bases between the two ends.